This T cell receptor beta chain was recorded in a study of tumor and adjacent non-tumor tissue in lung cancer. Overall study: Patients were aged about 31 to 85, nine to eleven men and about 5 women, stage I to III.

Three rounds of nested PCR, following a modified ARM-PCR protocol, produced the TCRbeta library. TCRdb redid the calling of the multiplex PCR reads with MiXCR, one entry per CDR3 protein. The sample has 90,000 or so distinct CDR3 sequences; 61% are singletons. V was clipped by 6 bases and J by 4 bases; unmatched bases: 9. The CDR3 runs to 15 residues. Germline CDR1 is MNHNS and CDR2 is SASEGT. No cell sorting was done before RNA was extracted from the tissue. Donors were chemotherapy-naive, newly diagnosed lung cancer surgical patients in China, August–late 2014. There are many counts of this clonotype. Its matching antigen is unknown. Study-wide results and caveats: Tumor tissue had significantly higher TCR diversity than normal lung.

The genes are TRBV6-1 and TRBJ2-7; 10 bases line up with TRBD1. Sequenced input: lung tumor tissue. The TCR comes from a man in his 70s with non-small cell lung cancer. CDR3 nucleotide sequence: TGTGCCAGCAGATTACAGGACAGGGGGTATTACGAGCAGTACTTC. It translates to CASRLQDRGYYEQYF.